A selection of T cell receptor beta chains follows, all from one sample in a study of OX40 agonist ivuxolimab in advanced cancers. Clones were read by immunoSEQ multiplex PCR, and TCRdb kept only the in-frame ones, dropping some. Counted here are over 45,000 clones, 85% occurring once; the ten biggest clones make up 7.5% to 10%. Sequencing used CD4+ or CD8+ T cells sorted from blood, obtained in a trial of the OX40 agonist ivuxolimab. Receptors were obtained from an adult with an advanced solid tumor such as melanoma, head and neck, liver or kidney cancer. The CDR3 runs from the conserved cysteine through the conserved F or W. A D gene is named only where the DNA matches it firmly. Size is omitted from some rows. Given values are once, few, many or a class for expanded clones.

TRBV4-2	once	.	TRBJ1-1	TGTGCCAGCAGCCAAGAATGGTCTTCGAGCACTGAAGCTTTCTTT	CASSQEWSSSTEAFF
TRBV6-6	once	TRBD2	TRBJ2-1	TGTGCCAGCGCGCTAGCGGGAGGCTCTAATGAGCAGTTCTTC	CASALAGGSNEQFF
TRBV30	once	.	TRBJ2-7	TGTGCCTGGAGGTCTGTTAGGGAGATTTCCTACGAGCAGTACTTC	CAWRSVREISYEQYF
TRBV30	.	.	TRBJ2-7	TGTGCCTGGAGTGTAGGGTACGAGCAGTACTTC	CAWSVGYEQYF
TRBV4-1	once	.	TRBJ2-5	TGCGCCAGCAGCCAAGAAGGAACTCGACAACAAGAGACCCAGTACTTC	CASSQEGTRQQETQYF
TRBV6-1	medium-sized	.	TRBJ2-3	TGTGCCAGCAGTGTCACCCCAGGGAGAGATACGCAGTATTTT	CASSVTPGRDTQYF
TRBV6-1	.	.	TRBJ2-7	TGTGCCAGCAGCCCCCGTCCCCTCGGGAAGCAGTACTTC	CASSPRPLGKQYF
TRBV18	.	.	TRBJ1-2	TGTGCCAGCTCACCATTCGATCACAATAACTATGGCTACACCTTC	CASSPFDHNNYGYTF
TRBV5-4	.	.	TRBJ2-1	TGTGCCAGCAGCTCTGGGATACTAAACTACAATGAGCAGTTCTTC	CASSSGILNYNEQFF
TRBV28	.	.	TRBJ2-7	TGTGCCAGTACAACCCCAAGCTCCTACGAGCAGTACTTC	CASTTPSSYEQYF
TRBV2	.	.	TRBJ1-3	TGTGCCAGCAAGGTCTCTGGAAACACCATATATTTT	CASKVSGNTIYF
TRBV6-1	few	.	TRBJ1-5	TGTGCCAGCAGTGGTCGGCAGTTCCTTGTAAGCAATCAGCCCCAGCATTTT	CASSGRQFLVSNQPQHF
TRBV10-3	.	.	TRBJ2-2	TGTGCCATCAGCCCAGATATGAACACCGGGGAGCTGTTTTTT	CAISPDMNTGELFF
TRBV2	.	.	TRBJ2-5	TGTGCCAGCACCGCGGGAGAGACCCAGTACTTC	CASTAGETQYF
TRBV5-4	few	.	TRBJ1-3	TGCGCCAGCAGCCTTAGACTGTCCGGGACTCCCTTGGAAAACACCATATATTTT	CASSLRLSGTPLENTIYF
TRBV19	.	.	TRBJ2-5	TGTGCCAGTAAGGACATCAAGGGGGAGGGGGAGACCCAGTACTTC	CASKDIKGEGETQYF
TRBV5-1	few	.	TRBJ1-3	TGCGCCAGCAGGAGGGACCGTGACTCTGGAAACACCATATATTTT	CASRRDRDSGNTIYF
TRBV19	.	TRBD1	TRBJ2-2	TGTGCCAGTAGTATAGAGACGATGGGGACAGGGTGGAACACCGGGGAGCTGTTTTTT	CASSIETMGTGWNTGELFF
TRBV2	.	.	TRBJ2-7	TGTGCCAGCAGTGATCGTGTCTCCTACGAGCAGTACTTC	CASSDRVSYEQYF
TRBV5-8	.	TRBD2	TRBJ2-7	TGTGCCAGCAGCTTGGCTTTGACTAGCGGGAACGAGCAGTACTTC	CASSLALTSGNEQYF
TRBV5-1	.	TRBD2	TRBJ2-1	TGCGCCAGCAGCTTGGAACTAGCGGGAAAGCATGAGCAGTTCTTC	CASSLELAGKHEQFF
TRBV15	.	.	TRBJ1-5	TGTGCCACCAGCAGAGAACGGGGGCCACAGTCCCAGCATTTT	CATSRERGPQSQHF
TRBV10-3	.	TRBD1	TRBJ1-2	TGTGCCATCAGTGACCCGGGACAGGTGCCCTCCTATGGCTACACCTTC	CAISDPGQVPSYGYTF
TRBV7-9	.	.	TRBJ2-5	TGTGCCAGCAGCCAAGGACAGCCCTCTGTGGAGACCCAGTACTTC	CASSQGQPSVETQYF
TRBV7-7	.	.	TRBJ2-5	TGTGCTAGCAGCTCCAAAAAGACAGGCCAAGAGACCCAGTACTTC	CASSSKKTGQETQYF
TRBV19	.	TRBD1	TRBJ1-6	TGTGCCAGTAGAGATCCGGGACAGGGGAAAAATTCACCCCTCCACTTT	CASRDPGQGKNSPLHF
TRBV30	.	.	TRBJ1-2	TGTGCCTGGTCGGGGGTTGGCTATGGCTACACCTTC	CAWSGVGYGYTF
TRBV19	.	TRBD1	TRBJ2-4	TGTGCCAGTTCACAGGGGGCGGACAAAAACATTCAGTACTTC	CASSQGADKNIQYF
TRBV27	once	TRBD1	TRBJ2-1	TGTGCCAGCAGTCACGACAGGGTAATGCTTCTATACAATGAGCAGTTCTTC	CASSHDRVMLLYNEQFF
TRBV6-1	.	TRBD1	TRBJ1-4	TGTGCCACCATACGGACAGGGTCAAGTGAAAAACTGTTTTTT	CATIRTGSSEKLFF
TRBV28	.	TRBD1	TRBJ2-7	TGTGCCAGCACCGAAGGAGGACAGGGGGCCTCCTACGAGCAGTACTTC	CASTEGGQGASYEQYF
TRBV27	.	.	TRBJ2-3	TGTGCCAGCAGCAGGTTGGATACAGATACGCAGTATTTT	CASSRLDTDTQYF
TRBV2	.	.	TRBJ2-1	TGTGCCAGCACGGCGGGACCTTACAATGAGCAGTTCTTC	CASTAGPYNEQFF
TRBV29-1	.	TRBD1	TRBJ2-5	TGCAGCGTGCGACAGGGGGCCGGGGAGACCCAGTACTTC	CSVRQGAGETQYF
TRBV27	few	TRBD2	TRBJ2-7	TGTGCCAGCAGTTCCTCTAGCGGGAGGGCCTTCATCGAGCAGTACTTC	CASSSSSGRAFIEQYF
TRBV6-5	.	TRBD2	TRBJ2-5	TGTGCCAGCAGTTCAGGAGGACTAGCGGAAGAGACCCAGTACTTC	CASSSGGLAEETQYF
TRBV30	.	TRBD2	TRBJ2-5	TGTGCCTGGAGTGCCGGGACTAACCAAAGGGAGACCCAGTACTTC	CAWSAGTNQRETQYF
TRBV30	.	.	TRBJ1-5	TGTGCCTGGAAAGGCGGTAGCAATCAGCCCCAGCATTTT	CAWKGGSNQPQHF
TRBV27	.	.	TRBJ2-7	TGTGCCAGCCGGGTCCCGTCAGCGGGCCCCTACGAGCAGTACTTC	CASRVPSAGPYEQYF
TRBV28	.	.	TRBJ1-3	TGTGCCACCTCAGGGTTCTTTTCTGGAAACACCATATATTTT	CATSGFFSGNTIYF
TRBV2	.	TRBD2	TRBJ2-1	TGTGCCAGCAGGCGGCTATCTAGCGGGAGTGATGAGCAGTTCTTC	CASRRLSSGSDEQFF
TRBV6-1	.	.	TRBJ1-1	TGTGCCAGCAGTTTACATTTCCGGGGCACTGAAGCTTTCTTT	CASSLHFRGTEAFF
TRBV5-5	.	.	TRBJ1-1	TGTGCCAGCAGCTTGCGCTTCCAGGGCGGCTCTGAAGCTTTCTTT	CASSLRFQGGSEAFF
TRBV6-1	.	.	TRBJ2-5	TGTGCCAGCGGCCGGGACCGTCGGGAGACCCAGTACTTC	CASGRDRRETQYF
TRBV30	.	.	TRBJ2-1	TGTGCCCGGAATCGAGAAAGCTCCTACAATGAGCAGTTCTTC	CARNRESSYNEQFF
TRBV14	.	TRBD1	TRBJ2-1	TGTGCCAGCAGCAGAGATCCGGGACAGGACATCTTC	CASSRDPGQDIF
TRBV5-5	.	.	TRBJ1-5	TGTGCCAGCAGCAGGGACTCTTATAGCAATCAGCCCCAGCATTTT	CASSRDSYSNQPQHF